Shown below are 12 T cell receptor beta chains from a single sample sequenced in a study of OX40 agonist ivuxolimab in advanced cancers. The data were produced by immunoSEQ multiplex PCR, yet TCRdb's version contains in-frame clones alone and is incomplete. This repertoire shows about 62,000 clones, nearly 90% found once; its top ten account for more than 5%. The sample consisted of CD4+ or CD8+ T cells sorted from blood, taken in a trial of the OX40 agonist ivuxolimab. Receptors were obtained from an adult with an advanced solid tumor such as melanoma, head and neck, liver or kidney cancer.

CDR3 sequence: CASSVPFRQTETVTEAFF. The CDR3 DNA reads as TGTGCCAGTAGTGTCCCGTTTCGGCAGACAGAAACCGTCACTGAAGCTTTCTTT. The chain has TRBV19 and TRBJ1-1; perhaps TRBD1 as D (5 bases). Per germline, CDR1 LNHDA and CDR2 SQIVND (reference sequence). V gave up 5 bases and J gave up 4 bases, with 26 bases separating them. The CDR3 runs to 18 residues.

This chain joins TRBV28 and TRBJ1-1; TRBD1 might be the D (6 bases). Germline values: CDR1 MDHEN, CDR2 SYDVKM. The V end lost 3 bases, the J end lost 1 base, and 12 bases lay between the germline ends. This CDR3 contains 15 residues. CDR3 nucleotides: TGTGCCAGCAGTTTTATCCAGGGGAGGAACACTGAAGCTTTCTTT. As protein: CASSFIQGRNTEAFF.

The CDR3 region has the DNA TGTGCCAGCAGTCCTAGTCGGGACAGGGTTGAGGCCGAGCAGTACTTC. Its protein product is CASSPSRDRVEAEQYF. The gene calls are TRBV27 and TRBJ2-7, with 9 bases identical to TRBD1. CDR1 is MNHEY, CDR2 SMNVEV, per germline (reference sequence). The junction had 14 bases not matched to a gene; V was cut back by 5 bases and J by 6 bases. CDR3 size: 16 residues.

This chain joins TRBV19 and TRBJ2-2; maybe TRBD1 (5 bases). The CDR3 covers 15 residues. V was shortened by 3 bases and J by 3 bases, with 11 bases between the two germline ends. Germline values: CDR1 LNHDA, CDR2 SQIVND (reference sequence). CDR3 nucleotide sequence: TGTGCCAGTAGTATTCGACAGAAAGACACCGGGGAGCTGTTTTTT. As protein: CASSIRQKDTGELFF.

The chain uses TRBV4-1 and TRBJ2-7, with D tentatively TRBD1 (6 bases). V was trimmed by 1 base and J by 4 bases, leaving 14 bases between them. Germline lookup yields CDR1 MGHRA and CDR2 YSYEKL. The CDR3 is 15 amino acids. The CDR3 coding sequence is TGCGCCAGCAGCCAAGTGGAACAGGGTTTGTACGAGCAGTACTTC. This gives the protein CASSQVEQGLYEQYF.

The V gene is TRBV28, the J gene TRBJ2-7; perhaps D is TRBD1 or TRBD2 (5 bases each). Germline CDR1 MDHEN, CDR2 SYDVKM. The CDR3 is 16 amino acids. V gave up 6 bases and J gave up 3 bases, with 21 bases separating them. CDR3 sequence (DNA): TGTGCCAGCAGCCCGGGGTCTAGGTCAAGGGGCTACGAGCAGTACTTC. This translates into CASSPGSRSRGYEQYF. Supplemented by reference TRBV28 and TRBJ2-7, the full variable domain reads DVKVTQSSRYLVKRTGEKVFLECVQDMDHENMFWYRQDPGLGLRLIYFSYDVKMKEKGDIPEGYSVSREKKERFSLILESASTNQTSMYLCASSPGSRSRGYEQYFGPGTRLTVT.

The J gene is TRBJ1-2, the V gene TRBV6-1, with unresolved D. V lost 1 base, J lost 4 bases, and 10 bases lay in between. The CDR3 length is 14 residues. Per the germline V gene, CDR1 is MNHNS and CDR2 is SASEGT. The DNA of the CDR3 is TGTGCCAGCAGTGAAGAGCGGGGTGGCTATGGCTACACCTTC. Encoded protein: CASSEERGGYGYTF.

The chain couples TRBV19 to TRBJ1-1; the D gene is possibly TRBD1 (6 bases). Germline V gene sequence: CDR1 LNHDA, CDR2 SQIVND (reference sequence). Trimming shortened V by 1 base and J by 1 base, and 13 bases separated the two germline ends. The CDR3 runs 16 residues. This chain's CDR3 is CASSIGGGRWNTEAFF. CDR3 in DNA: TGTGCCAGTAGTATAGGCGGGGGGCGGTGGAACACTGAAGCTTTCTTT. Full variable domain (outside the CDR3, taken from reference TRBV19 and TRBJ1-1): DGGITQSPKYLFRKEGQNVTLSCEQNLNHDAMYWYRQDPGQGLRLIYYSQIVNDFQKGDIAEGYSVSREKKESFPLTVTSAQKNPTAFYLCASSIGGGRWNTEAFFGQGTRLTVV.

This clone was seen only once. The CDR3, as DNA: TGTGCCAGCTCACCAGGGACCACTGAAGCTTTCTTT. Amino acids: CASSPGTTEAFF. The V gene is TRBV18, the J gene TRBJ1-1, with D maybe TRBD1 (5 bases). This CDR3 has 12 residues. Germline lookup yields CDR1 KGHSH and CDR2 LQKENI. Trimming stripped 2 bases from V and 4 bases from J, with 5 bases between.

Details on this clone: Compared with germline, one end of the junction differs, possibly owing to a read error. The chain uses TRBV6-6 and TRBJ1-2, with TRBD1 as a possible D gene (5 bases). The CDR3 is made up of 11 amino acids. Germline values: CDR1 MNHNY, CDR2 SVGAGI (reference sequence). The CDR3 sequence: CACRQNYGYTF. CDR3 coding DNA: TGTGCCTGCAGACAGAACTATGGCTACACCTTC.

The chain uses TRBV7-9 and TRBJ2-5, with no clear D. The CDR3 runs to 13 residues. Germline V gene data show CDR1 as SEHNR and CDR2 as FQNEAQ (reference sequence). The germline V and J ends were trimmed by 2 bases and 4 bases, with 8 bases remaining between them. DNA for the CDR3: TGTGCCAGCAGCTTAAGCCCTGGAGAGACCCAGTACTTC. This encodes CASSLSPGETQYF.

The rearrangement links TRBV30 to TRBJ2-7; 9 nucleotides align to TRBD2. The J segment lost 0 bases and the V segment lost 0 bases, leaving 6 bases of the junction unmatched. This CDR3 has 16 amino acids. Germline CDR1 and CDR2: GTSNPN and SVGIG (reference sequence). CDR3 amino acids: CAWSVPLAGYSYEQYF. CDR3 DNA sequence: TGTGCCTGGAGTGTCCCACTAGCGGGCTACTCCTACGAGCAGTACTTC.